This paragraph covers one T cell receptor (beta chain) sequence. Its antigen is unidentified. The data were obtained in a study of shared clonotypes between healthy human individuals. Study-level findings and limits: The generation probabilities recorded for non-shared clonotypes fell below those of clonotypes shared by all four donors.

Deep was the level used in running the assay. Several immunoSEQ plates held equal portions of the genomic DNA taken from each subset. TCRdb keeps only in-frame clones here, not all; method: immunoSEQ multiplex PCR. The table has over a million clones, more than 95% seen once. Those who donated, Caucasian adults without exception, all lived in Nashville, Tennessee. The CDR3 has 15 residues. CDR1 and CDR2 from the germline V gene are SGHKS and YYEKEE (reference sequence). V was pared by 1 base and J by 1 base, with 4 bases of the junction left unmatched. Sequencing was performed on naive CD4+ T cells sorted from blood. Noted subset: CD45RA+ positively selected. The rearrangement joins TRBV5-5 to TRBJ2-7; 8 nucleotides align to TRBD1. The clonotype comes from a man aged 25-45 years in good health. CDR3 DNA sequence: TGTGCCAGCAGCTTGAGGTGGACAGGGTCCTACGAGCAGTACTTC. Encoded protein: CASSLRWTGSYEQYF. Drawing the rest from reference TRBV5-5 and TRBJ2-7, the complete variable domain is DAGVTQSPTHLIKTRGQQVTLRCSPISGHKSVSWYQQVLGQGPQFIFQYYEKEERGRGNFPDRFSARQFPNYSSELNVNALLLGDSALYLCASSLRWTGSYEQYFGPGTRLTVT.